This TCR beta chain is drawn from a study of T cells in Graves' hyperthyroidism and ophthalmopathy. Findings and limits, study-wide: A median around six months before onset, the model predicted ophthalmopathy.

The CDR3 length is 13 residues. Germline CDR1 reads SGHTS; CDR2 reads YDEGEE. Trimming pared 3 bases from V and 5 bases from J, leaving 11 bases between. Amplification of TCR beta CDR3 regions used RNA as the template. A set of HTBI primers served as the primers for a first-round RT-PCR of the TCR CDR3. TCRdb fed the multiplex PCR reads into MiXCR, producing one record per CDR3 protein. This sample has 350,000 to 400,000 distinct CDR3 sequences, with around 13% found just once. This clonotype was observed many times. Its antigen is still unknown. Hyperthyroidism had been newly diagnosed in patients aged 18 to 65, and its duration was under 2 months. Lactation, pregnancy, other autoimmune disease or uncontrolled infection excluded patients.

The chain has TRBV5-8 and TRBJ2-5; no reliable D call. The sequence derives from a woman in her fifties or sixties with Graves' hyperthyroidism. The sample comprised blood. CDR3 amino acids: CASSSELTETQYF. The CDR3 DNA is TGTGCCAGCAGCTCCGAATTGACGGAGACCCAGTACTTC.